The rows below give T cell receptor beta chains drawn from one sample of a study of blood T cell repertoires in COVID-19. Profiling relied on immunoSEQ multiplex PCR, and the TCRdb table lists in-frame clones only, not all of them. The sample shows over 350,000 clones, roughly nine tenths of them seen only once. The sample comprised PBMCs or T cells enriched from blood (not recorded which). The receptors come from a woman younger than 35 with acute COVID-19. Each CDR3 is given with its conserved first and last residue. Fields, in order: clone size, D gene, V gene, J gene, CDR3 protein, CDR3 DNA. D genes are given only for firm matches. A clone size is listed for some rows: how often the clone was seen (once, few, many), or a class if it is expanded.

NA,NA,TRBV6-5,TRBJ1-5,CASSPYSSNQPQHF,TGTGCCAGCAGTCCTTACTCTAGCAATCAGCCCCAGCATTTT
NA,TRBD1,TRBV2,TRBJ2-5,CASSIDRAETQYF,TGTGCCAGCAGTATCGACAGGGCGGAGACCCAGTACTTC
NA,NA,TRBV2,TRBJ2-3,CASRQGINTDTQYF,TGTGCCAGCCGCCAGGGTATTAACACAGATACGCAGTATTTT
NA,TRBD1,TRBV29-1,TRBJ1-2,CSVAQGTNYGYTF,TGCAGCGTGGCACAGGGGACTAACTATGGCTACACCTTC
NA,TRBD1,TRBV28,TRBJ2-7,CASSLMVRGDRMYEQYF,TGTGCCAGCAGTTTAATGGTCAGAGGGGACAGGATGTACGAGCAGTACTTC
once,NA,TRBV7-2,TRBJ2-7,CASSSRGAGLSYEQYF,TGTGCCAGCAGCTCCCGTGGGGCAGGCCTCTCCTACGAGCAGTACTTC
NA,NA,TRBV29-1,TRBJ2-7,CSVRAGEAEQYF,TGCAGCGTTAGAGCAGGGGAAGCCGAGCAGTACTTC
NA,NA,TRBV19,TRBJ1-3,CASSLLRERNTIYF,TGTGCCAGTAGTCTCCTCCGGGAAAGAAACACCATATATTTT
NA,TRBD1,TRBV19,TRBJ1-6,CASKQGTYNSPLHF,TGTGCCAGCAAACAGGGGACCTATAATTCACCCCTCCACTTT
NA,TRBD2,TRBV9,TRBJ2-2,CASSITNLPGLASTGELFF,TGTGCCAGCAGCATAACAAACCTCCCGGGACTAGCGAGCACCGGGGAGCTGTTTTTT
NA,TRBD1,TRBV6-2/TRBV6-3,TRBJ2-7,CASSGQEFYEQYF,TGTGCCAGCAGTGGACAGGAATTTTACGAGCAGTACTTC
NA,NA,TRBV7-9,TRBJ1-2,CASSADRLYGYTF,TGTGCCAGCAGCGCAGACAGACTCTATGGCTACACCTTC
once,NA,TRBV27,TRBJ2-7,CASSSDSSYEQYF,TGTGCCAGCAGTAGTGACAGCTCCTACGAGCAGTACTTC
NA,NA,TRBV18,TRBJ2-7,CASSPPGAPYEQYF,TGTGCCAGCTCACCACCGGGAGCCCCCTACGAGCAGTACTTC